Following are 3 T cell receptor beta chains from one sample sequenced in a study of T cell changes during pregnancy in multiple sclerosis. Clones were sequenced by immunoSEQ multiplex PCR, and TCRdb holds only the in-frame ones, with some missing. This sample has fewer than 150,000 clones, with about 95% found just once. Sequences were derived from peripheral blood, sampled after pregnancy. Receptor source: a female donor with multiple sclerosis, enrolled in a pregnancy study.

The rearrangement links TRBV2 to TRBJ1-1, with TRBD1 matching 12 bases. This CDR3 is built from 15 residues. Unmatched junction bases numbered 13, after V lost 10 bases and J lost 7 bases. Germline-derived CDR1 and CDR2 are SNHLY and FYNNEI. The CDR3 DNA follows: TGTGCCACCGCACGGGACAGGGGGCGGGAGGGTGAAGCTTTCTTT. It specifies CATARDRGREGEAFF. The complete variable domain, with remaining parts taken from reference TRBV2 and TRBJ1-1, reads EPEVTQTPSHQVTQMGQEVILRCVPISNHLYFYWYRQILGQKVEFLVSFYNNEISEKSEIFDDQFSVERPDGSNFTLKIRSTKLEDSAMYFCATARDRGREGEAFFGQGTRLTVV.

The V call is TRBV11-2, the J call TRBJ2-3; 7 bases align to TRBD1. Trimming removed 5 bases from V and 7 bases from J; junction bases left unmatched: 9. This CDR3 has 14 residues. Germline values: CDR1 SGHAT, CDR2 FQNNGV. The CDR3 sequence: CASSPENRGHTQYF. CDR3 in DNA: TGTGCCAGCAGCCCCGAAAACAGGGGTCATACGCAGTATTTT.

The V gene is TRBV5-4, the J gene TRBJ2-4; D is unresolved. The CDR3 spans 15 residues. Trimming took off 0 bases at V and 2 bases at J, with 9 bases between the two ends. Germline V gene sequence: CDR1 SGHNT, CDR2 YYREEE (reference sequence). The CDR3 protein is CASSLGATSKNIQYF. Here the CDR3 DNA reads TGTGCCAGCAGCTTGGGGGCCACCTCCAAAAACATTCAGTACTTC.